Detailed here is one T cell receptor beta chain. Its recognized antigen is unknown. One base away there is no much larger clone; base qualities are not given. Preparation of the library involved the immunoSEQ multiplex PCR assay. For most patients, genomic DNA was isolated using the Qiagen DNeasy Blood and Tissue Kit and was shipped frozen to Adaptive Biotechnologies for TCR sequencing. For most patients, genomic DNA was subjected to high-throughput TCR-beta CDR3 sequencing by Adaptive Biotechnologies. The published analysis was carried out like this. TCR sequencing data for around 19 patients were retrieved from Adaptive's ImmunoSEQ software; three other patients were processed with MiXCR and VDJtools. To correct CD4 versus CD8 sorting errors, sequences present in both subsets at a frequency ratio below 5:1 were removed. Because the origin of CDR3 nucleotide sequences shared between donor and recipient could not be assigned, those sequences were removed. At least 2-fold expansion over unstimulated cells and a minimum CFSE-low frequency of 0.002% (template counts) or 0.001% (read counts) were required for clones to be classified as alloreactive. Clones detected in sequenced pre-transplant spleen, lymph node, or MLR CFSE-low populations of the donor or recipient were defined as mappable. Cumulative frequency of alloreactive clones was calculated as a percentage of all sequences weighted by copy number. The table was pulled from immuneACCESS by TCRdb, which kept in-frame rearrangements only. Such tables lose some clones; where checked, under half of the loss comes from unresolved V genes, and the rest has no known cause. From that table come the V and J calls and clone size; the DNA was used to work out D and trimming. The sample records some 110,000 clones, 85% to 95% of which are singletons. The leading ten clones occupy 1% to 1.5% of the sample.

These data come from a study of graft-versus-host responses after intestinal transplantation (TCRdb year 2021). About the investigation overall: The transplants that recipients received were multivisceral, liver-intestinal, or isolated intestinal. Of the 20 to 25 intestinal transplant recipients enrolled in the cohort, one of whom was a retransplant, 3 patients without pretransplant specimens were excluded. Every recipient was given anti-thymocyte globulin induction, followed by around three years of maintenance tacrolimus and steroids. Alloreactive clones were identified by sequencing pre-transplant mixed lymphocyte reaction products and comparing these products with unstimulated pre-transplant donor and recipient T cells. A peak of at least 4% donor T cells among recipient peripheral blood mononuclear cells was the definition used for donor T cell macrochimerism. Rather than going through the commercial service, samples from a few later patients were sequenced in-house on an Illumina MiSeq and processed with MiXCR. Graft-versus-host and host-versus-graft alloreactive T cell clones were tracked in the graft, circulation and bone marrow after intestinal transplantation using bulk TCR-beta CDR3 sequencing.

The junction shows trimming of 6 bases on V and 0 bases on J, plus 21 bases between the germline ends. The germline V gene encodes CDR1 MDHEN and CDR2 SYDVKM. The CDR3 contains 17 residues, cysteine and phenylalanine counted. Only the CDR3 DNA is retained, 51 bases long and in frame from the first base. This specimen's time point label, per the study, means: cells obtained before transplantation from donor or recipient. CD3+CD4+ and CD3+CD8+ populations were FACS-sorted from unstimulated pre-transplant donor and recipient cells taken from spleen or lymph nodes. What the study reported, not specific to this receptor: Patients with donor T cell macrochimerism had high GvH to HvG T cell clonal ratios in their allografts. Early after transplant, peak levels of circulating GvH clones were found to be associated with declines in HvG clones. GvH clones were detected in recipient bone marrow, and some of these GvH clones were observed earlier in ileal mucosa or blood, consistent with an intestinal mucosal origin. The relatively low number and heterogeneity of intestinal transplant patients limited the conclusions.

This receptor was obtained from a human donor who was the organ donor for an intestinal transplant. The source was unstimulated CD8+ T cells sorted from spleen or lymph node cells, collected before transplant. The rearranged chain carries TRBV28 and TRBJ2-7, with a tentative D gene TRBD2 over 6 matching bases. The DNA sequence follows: TGTGCCAGCAGCACGTTGGGGGACTGGGCGAGCTCCTACGAGCAGTACTTC. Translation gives CASSTLGDWASSYEQYF.